This TCR beta chain was sequenced in a study of T cells in Graves' hyperthyroidism and ophthalmopathy (dated by TCRdb to the late 2010s). Describing the broader study: Peripheral blood samples were taken at initial diagnosis, before any treatment was given. TCR V-J signatures able to tell the groups apart were searched for in a discovery cohort of 95 or so patients, of whom about 40 had Graves' ophthalmopathy and roughly 57 had stable Graves' hyperthyroidism. Prospective prediction of ophthalmopathy was tested in an independent validation cohort of 18 to 20 hyperthyroidism patients and 15 to 17 patients who later progressed to ophthalmopathy. The 100 discovery patients were randomly split 7:3 into training and test sets. In addition, the study compared T-cell repertoires in thyroid tissue and in blood from roughly 6 Graves' hyperthyroidism patients. After blood sampling, hyperthyroidism patients were treated with methimazole at a starting dose of 30 mg daily, and ophthalmopathy patients were treated with high-dose intravenous methylprednisolone. According to the paper, TCR Vbeta CDR3 sequencing was carried out on roughly 130 peripheral blood samples, which came from over 40 ophthalmopathy, fewer than 80 hyperthyroidism and around 17 progressor patients.

Amplification of TCR beta CDR3 regions was carried out from RNA transcripts. A first-round RT-PCR of the TCR CDR3 used the HTBI primer set with the Qiagen OneStep RT-PCR kit. Libraries were constructed in a second round of multiplex PCR, after which size selection and purification were performed. The libraries were sequenced on an Illumina HiSeq2000 using paired-end 100 bp reads. In the paper's pipeline: SOAPnuke was used to process the raw data, with reads discarded if the reads contained adapters or uncalled bases, had a mean Phred below 15, or lacked an exact constant-primer or identifier match. High-quality paired reads were merged with COPE v1.2.5, and unique nucleotide sequences were defined as clonotypes. Clonotypes were aligned to IMGT TRBV, TRBD and TRBJ reference segments using MiTCR v1.1. Only V-J combinations with frequency above 0.0001, covering 99% to 99.2% of repertoires, were analysed. The TCS score was defined as F50 (clonal expansion) divided by E x V (chaos), with BLOSUM62-based TCRdist calculated between CDR3 peptides within each V-J. Welch's t-statistics and random forest reduced 514 V-J features to some 14, which were used in a naive Bayes classifier (R e1071). Using fastp trimming at Q25 and MiXCR clonotype assembly, TCRdb reanalyzed the public sequencing data and kept in-frame beta chains. Every CDR3 protein is listed once, alongside the most common genes and DNA of its rows. TCRdb's processing, not the authors' own work, is the source of the V and J calls. This sample holds 550,000 to 650,000 distinct CDR3 sequences; roughly 13% were observed only once. The ten largest clones add up to around 5.4% of the sample.

Hyperthyroidism patients were newly diagnosed, had a disease duration of under 2 months, and were aged 18 to 65 years. Exclusion was applied to patients with uncontrolled infections, other autoimmune diseases, pregnancy or lactation. Diagnoses were established on the basis of clinical symptoms, serum thyroxine and TRAb, thyroid ultrasound, and orbital computed tomography. For progressor patients, blood was drawn at the first diagnosis of hyperthyroidism, before any ophthalmopathy symptoms had appeared. Ficoll-Paque density gradient centrifugation was used to isolate PBMCs from about 10 ml of fresh peripheral blood. Patients classed as progressors first received a Graves' hyperthyroidism diagnosis and then went on to develop ophthalmopathy during follow-up. Trizol reagent was used to extract total RNA, and RNA quality was then checked on an Agilent 2100 Bioanalyzer. Regarding this clonotype: This clone's antigen is unknown. No base qualities exist here, and no much larger clone lies one base off it.

Summary of the overall study and its limitations: In validation, progression to ophthalmopathy was predicted by the model with approximately 67% sensitivity and 72% to 80% specificity, a median of roughly 6 months before onset. Most expanded thyroid clonotypes (frequency above 0.001) were also detected in blood, suggesting blood repertoires may reflect thyroid immune responses. A 13 V-J signature model separated ophthalmopathy from stable hyperthyroidism, with around 91% sensitivity and just under 84% specificity in cross-validation and 80%/75% in testing. No statistical method was used to set the sample size in advance, and investigators knew the group allocation.

The sample taken for sequencing was blood. This receptor was identified in a woman under 40 with Graves' hyperthyroidism that later progressed to Graves' ophthalmopathy.

The encoded CDR3 is CASSSIGSKELGYYEQYF. The nucleotides read TGTGCCAGCAGCTCAATCGGCTCGAAGGAGCTGGGCTACTACGAGCAGTACTTC. The chain couples TRBV11-3 to TRBJ2-7, with an unclear D gene assignment. CDR1 SGHNT and CDR2 YENEEA are derived from the germline V gene. Trimming costs V 4 bases and J 3 bases, and their ends lie 25 bases apart. The CDR3 sequence holds 18 residues, the cysteine and phenylalanine included. Of the read, only the CDR3 DNA is kept; its 54 bases are in frame from base 1.